In this sample, the clone carrying this T cell receptor beta chain turned up a few times. CDR3 length equals 14 residues. Germline lookup yields CDR1 SGHRS and CDR2 YFSETQ. With 2 bases removed from V and 5 bases from J, the gap between germline ends came to 13 bases. One entry per CDR3 protein results from TCRdb running MiXCR on the 5' RACE reads. This sample has around 350,000 distinct CDR3 sequences, with 6.2% found just once. This sample is part of a study of T cells after yellow fever vaccination. V and J are TRBV5-1 and TRBJ2-5, with D maybe TRBD1 (6 bases). The sequenced sample was PBMCs, obtained 5 days after the yellow fever booster vaccination. The clonotype originates from a man younger than 40 who received the YFV17D yellow fever vaccine. CDR3 sequence: CASSLQGYRETQYF. In nucleotides, the CDR3 is TGCGCCAGCAGCTTACAGGGTTATAGGGAGACCCAGTACTTC.